These T cell receptor beta chains were read from a single sample in a study of cytotoxic CD8 clonotypes in ibrutinib-treated CLL. The repertoire was sequenced with immunoSEQ multiplex PCR; TCRdb's copy has only in-frame clones and lacks some. Of fewer than 90,000 clones listed, about 82% were seen once; the top ten hold approximately 5.4%. The material sequenced was PBMCs, taken before ibrutinib treatment. The receptor set was obtained from a human donor with chronic lymphocytic leukemia. The CDR3 runs from the conserved cysteine through the conserved F or W. Each record gives: D gene, J gene, V gene, clone size, CDR3 DNA, CDR3 protein. D genes are given only for firm matches. Not every row has a clone size; where given, it reads once, few, many or a size class.

.	TRBJ2-7	TRBV6-1	.	TGTGCCAGCAGTGAGGCCCGGGGGAAGACCTACGAGCAGTACTTC	CASSEARGKTYEQYF
.	TRBJ1-3	TRBV7-8	.	TGTGCCAGCAGCGCACGGACAGTTACTGGAAACACCATATATTTT	CASSARTVTGNTIYF
TRBD2	TRBJ2-1	TRBV6-5	.	TGTGCCAGCCCCTCCCCCAATAGCGGGAGCGATGAGCAGTTCTTC	CASPSPNSGSDEQFF
.	TRBJ2-4	TRBV4-1	.	TGCGCCAGCAGCCATCCCAACGGGGACATTCAGTACTTC	CASSHPNGDIQYF
.	TRBJ1-1	TRBV5-1	once	TGCGCCAGCAGCTTGAAGGGGGGCAACACTGAAGCTTTCTTT	CASSLKGGNTEAFF
.	TRBJ1-1	TRBV29-1	.	TGCAGCGTTGAAGAATCCAGGGCTCATGAAGGGAACACTGAAGCTTTCTTT	CSVEESRAHEGNTEAFF
.	TRBJ2-5	TRBV7-9	.	TGTGCCAGCAGCTATACAGGATCCAAAGAGACCCAGTACTTC	CASSYTGSKETQYF
TRBD1	TRBJ1-3	TRBV7-9	.	TGTGCCAGCAGCTCCGCCGGGACAGGAGGAAACACCATATATTTT	CASSSAGTGGNTIYF
TRBD1	TRBJ1-1	TRBV29-1	.	TGCAGCGTTGAAAGGGACAGCAACACTGAAGCTTTCTTT	CSVERDSNTEAFF
TRBD1	TRBJ1-3	TRBV19	.	TGTGCCAGTAGTGGCTGGGACAGGGGGAAGTCCGTAAGAAACACCATATATTTT	CASSGWDRGKSVRNTIYF
.	TRBJ2-2	TRBV6-6	.	TGTGCCAGCAGTTACCCCGGGGAGCTGTTTTTT	CASSYPGELFF
TRBD2	TRBJ2-7	TRBV6-1	once	TGTGCCAGCAGAGAAGGTGGGGCGGGAGGGCCCTCCGAGCAGTACTTC	CASREGGAGGPSEQYF
TRBD2	TRBJ2-3	TRBV5-1	.	TGCGCCAGCAGCTTGGCTGGCCCTAGCGGGACAGATACGCAGTATTTT	CASSLAGPSGTDTQYF
TRBD2	TRBJ2-4	TRBV11-2	.	TGTGCCAGCAGTCCCCGGGGGGGGACCCTAGCCAAAAACATTCAGTACTTC	CASSPRGGTLAKNIQYF
.	TRBJ2-6	TRBV9	.	TGTGCCAGCAGCGTAGCTGGGGGAGCGGGGGCCAACGTCCTGACTTTC	CASSVAGGAGANVLTF
.	TRBJ1-5	TRBV2	.	TGTGCCAGCAGTGCCCTTGGGGCGGCGGGTCAGCCCCAGCATTTT	CASSALGAAGQPQHF
TRBD1	TRBJ1-2	TRBV28	.	TGTGCCAGCAGTCCGGAACTAGAGACAGGGCTCTATGGCTACACCTTC	CASSPELETGLYGYTF
.	TRBJ1-3	TRBV2	.	TGTGCCAGCAGAGGGGGGACTGGAAACACCATATATTTT	CASRGGTGNTIYF
TRBD1	TRBJ2-6	TRBV7-9	.	TGTGCCAACCAAAATTTCGGACAGGGGGAAGACTCTGGGGCCAACGTCCTGACTTTC	CANQNFGQGEDSGANVLTF
TRBD2	TRBJ2-7	TRBV4-1	once	TGCGCCAGCAGCCAGGCCGGACTAGCGGGAGGTAACGAGCAGTACTTC	CASSQAGLAGGNEQYF
TRBD2	TRBJ2-5	TRBV2	.	TGTGCCAGCAGTGAGCAGGGGCTAGCGGGAGATTCTGAGACCCAGTACTTC	CASSEQGLAGDSETQYF
.	TRBJ1-2	TRBV30	once	TGTGCCTGGAGTGTTGGTTATGATACCAGACAGCCGGGCTACACCTTC	CAWSVGYDTRQPGYTF
TRBD1	TRBJ2-1	TRBV11-2	.	TGTGCCAGCAGCCAAGGACAGGGTGCCCACAATGAGCAGTTCTTC	CASSQGQGAHNEQFF